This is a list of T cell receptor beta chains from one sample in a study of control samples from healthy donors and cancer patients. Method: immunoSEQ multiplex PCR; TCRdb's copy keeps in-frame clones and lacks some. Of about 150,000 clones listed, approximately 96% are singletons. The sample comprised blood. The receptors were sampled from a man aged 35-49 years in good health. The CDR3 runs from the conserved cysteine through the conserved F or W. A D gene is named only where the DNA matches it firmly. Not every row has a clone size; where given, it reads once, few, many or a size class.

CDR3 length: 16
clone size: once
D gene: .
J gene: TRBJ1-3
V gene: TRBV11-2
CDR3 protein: CASSPLRGGAGNTIYF
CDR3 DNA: TGTGCCAGCAGTCCACTCCGCGGGGGTGCTGGAAACACCATATATTTT

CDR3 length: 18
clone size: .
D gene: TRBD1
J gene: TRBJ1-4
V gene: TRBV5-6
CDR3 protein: CASSLYRDRNLIGEKLFF
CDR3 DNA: TGTGCCAGCAGCTTGTACCGGGACAGGAATTTAATCGGTGAAAAACTGTTTTTT

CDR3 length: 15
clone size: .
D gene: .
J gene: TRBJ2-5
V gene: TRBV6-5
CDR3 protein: CASSYSSWIGETQYF
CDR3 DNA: TGTGCCAGCAGTTACTCGAGTTGGATAGGGGAGACCCAGTACTTC

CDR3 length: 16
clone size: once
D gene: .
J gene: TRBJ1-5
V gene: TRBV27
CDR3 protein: CASSPLWAAANQPQHF
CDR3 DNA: TGTGCCAGCAGTCCCCTCTGGGCGGCCGCCAATCAGCCCCAGCATTTT

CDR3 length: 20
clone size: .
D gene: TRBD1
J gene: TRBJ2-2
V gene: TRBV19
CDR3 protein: CASSPSKRGQSIGQFGELFF
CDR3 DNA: TGTGCCAGTAGTCCATCGAAAAGGGGGCAATCAATAGGGCAATTCGGGGAGCTGTTTTTT

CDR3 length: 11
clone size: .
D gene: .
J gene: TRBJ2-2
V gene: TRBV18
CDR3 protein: CASSDTGELFF
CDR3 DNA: TGTGCCAGCTCTGACACCGGGGAGCTGTTTTTT

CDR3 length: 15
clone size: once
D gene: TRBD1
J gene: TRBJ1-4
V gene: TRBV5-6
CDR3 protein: CASSFGTGGLEKLFF
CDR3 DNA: TGTGCCAGCAGCTTCGGGACAGGGGGTCTAGAAAAACTGTTTTTT

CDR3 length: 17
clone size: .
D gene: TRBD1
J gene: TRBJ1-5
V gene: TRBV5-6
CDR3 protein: CASSFGPAGTVNQPQHF
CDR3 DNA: TGTGCCAGCAGCTTTGGTCCCGCCGGGACAGTTAATCAGCCCCAGCATTTT

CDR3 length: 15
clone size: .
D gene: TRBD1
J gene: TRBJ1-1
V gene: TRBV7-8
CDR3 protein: CASSPRDRSNTEAFF
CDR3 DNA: TGTGCCAGCAGCCCCCGGGACAGATCGAACACTGAAGCTTTCTTT

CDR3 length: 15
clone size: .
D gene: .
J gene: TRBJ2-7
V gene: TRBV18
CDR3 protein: CASSHTGNPTYEQYF
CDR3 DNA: TGTGCCAGCTCACACACAGGGAACCCGACCTACGAGCAGTACTTC

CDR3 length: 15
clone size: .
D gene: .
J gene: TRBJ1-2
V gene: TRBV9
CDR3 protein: CASSVEPLGRYGYTF
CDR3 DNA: TGTGCCAGCAGCGTAGAGCCCCTTGGACGGTATGGCTACACCTTC

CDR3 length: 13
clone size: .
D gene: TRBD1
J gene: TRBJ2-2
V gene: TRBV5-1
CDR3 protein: CASSLNRGGELFF
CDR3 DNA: TGCGCCAGCAGCTTGAACAGGGGCGGGGAGCTGTTTTTT

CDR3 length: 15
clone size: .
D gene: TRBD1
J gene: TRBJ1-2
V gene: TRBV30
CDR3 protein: CAWSVKGQGGYGYTF
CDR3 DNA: TGTGCCTGGAGTGTAAAGGGACAGGGAGGCTATGGCTACACCTTC

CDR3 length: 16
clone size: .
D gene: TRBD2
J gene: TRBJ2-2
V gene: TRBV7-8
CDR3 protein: CASGSRGAVWGGELFF
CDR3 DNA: TGTGCCAGCGGCTCGCGGGGGGCCGTTTGGGGCGGGGAGCTGTTTTTT

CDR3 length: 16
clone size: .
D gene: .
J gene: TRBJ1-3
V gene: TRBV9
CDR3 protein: CASSVEAKGAGNTIYF
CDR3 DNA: TGTGCCAGCAGCGTAGAAGCCAAAGGGGCTGGAAACACCATATATTTT

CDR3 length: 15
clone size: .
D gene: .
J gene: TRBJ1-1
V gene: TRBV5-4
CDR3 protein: CASSLRGSGNTEAFF
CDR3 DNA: TGTGCCAGCAGCTTGAGGGGTAGTGGGAACACTGAAGCTTTCTTT

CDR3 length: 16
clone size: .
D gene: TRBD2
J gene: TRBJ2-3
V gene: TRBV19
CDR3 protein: CASSIRLAGGRYTQYF
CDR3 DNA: TGTGCCAGTAGTATAAGACTAGCGGGGGGGCGATATACGCAGTATTTT

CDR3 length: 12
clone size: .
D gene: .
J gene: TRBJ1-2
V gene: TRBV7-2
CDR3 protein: CASSAYLAAFTF
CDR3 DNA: TGTGCCAGCAGCGCTTACTTGGCAGCGTTCACCTTC

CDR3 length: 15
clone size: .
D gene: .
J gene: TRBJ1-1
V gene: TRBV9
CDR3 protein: CASSVGVMGNTEAFF
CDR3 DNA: TGTGCCAGCAGCGTAGGTGTCATGGGGAACACTGAAGCTTTCTTT

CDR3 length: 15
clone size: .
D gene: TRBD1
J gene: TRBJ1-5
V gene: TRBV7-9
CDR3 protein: CASSQGTGFNQPQHF
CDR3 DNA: TGTGCCAGTTCTCAAGGGACAGGGTTCAATCAGCCCCAGCATTTT

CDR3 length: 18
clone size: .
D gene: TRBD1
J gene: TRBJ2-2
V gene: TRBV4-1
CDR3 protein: CASSQEFGPQGATGELFF
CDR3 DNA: TGCGCCAGCAGCCAAGAGTTTGGTCCGCAGGGGGCAACCGGGGAGCTGTTTTTT

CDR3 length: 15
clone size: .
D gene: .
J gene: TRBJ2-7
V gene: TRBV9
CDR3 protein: CASSPSGGGSYEQYF
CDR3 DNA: TGTGCCAGCAGCCCATCCGGGGGCGGCTCCTACGAGCAGTACTTC

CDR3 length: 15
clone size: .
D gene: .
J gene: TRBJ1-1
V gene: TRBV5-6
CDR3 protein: CASRREQGIHTEAFF
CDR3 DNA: TGTGCCAGCAGAAGGGAACAGGGAATACACACTGAAGCTTTCTTT

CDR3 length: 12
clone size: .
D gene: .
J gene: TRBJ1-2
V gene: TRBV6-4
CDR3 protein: CASSDNGRGYTF
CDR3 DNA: TGTGCCAGCAGTGACAATGGACGTGGCTACACCTTC

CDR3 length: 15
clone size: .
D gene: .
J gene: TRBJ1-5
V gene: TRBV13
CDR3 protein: CASSLGLGGHQPQHF
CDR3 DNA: TGTGCCAGCAGCTTAGGCCTTGGGGGTCATCAGCCCCAGCATTTT

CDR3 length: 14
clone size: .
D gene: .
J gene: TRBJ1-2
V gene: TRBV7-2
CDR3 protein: CASSLAIRAGGYTF
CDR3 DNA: TGTGCCAGCAGCTTAGCTATAAGGGCCGGCGGCTACACCTTC

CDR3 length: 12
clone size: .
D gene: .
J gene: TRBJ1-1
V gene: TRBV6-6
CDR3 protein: CASRAVNTEAFF
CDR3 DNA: TGTGCCAGCAGAGCGGTGAACACTGAAGCTTTCTTT

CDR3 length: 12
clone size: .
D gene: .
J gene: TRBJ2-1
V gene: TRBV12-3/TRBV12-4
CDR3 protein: CASSYAGNVQFF
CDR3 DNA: TGTGCCAGCAGTTACGCAGGGAATGTGCAGTTCTTC

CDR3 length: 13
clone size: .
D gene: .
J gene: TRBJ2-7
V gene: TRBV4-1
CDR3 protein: CASSQGGGREQYF
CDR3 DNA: TGCGCCAGCAGCCAAGGAGGGGGGAGGGAGCAGTACTTC

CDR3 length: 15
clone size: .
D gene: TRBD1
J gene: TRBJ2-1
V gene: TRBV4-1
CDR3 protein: CASSQEDRGPNEQFF
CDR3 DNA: TGCGCCAGCAGCCAAGAGGACAGGGGCCCAAATGAGCAGTTCTTC

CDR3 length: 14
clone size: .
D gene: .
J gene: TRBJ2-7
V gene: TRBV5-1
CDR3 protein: CASSLGAPQEEQYF
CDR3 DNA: TGCGCCAGCAGCTTGGGGGCGCCTCAGGAAGAGCAGTACTTC

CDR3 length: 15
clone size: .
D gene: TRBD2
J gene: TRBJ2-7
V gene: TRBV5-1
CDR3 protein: CASSLARGEAYEQYF
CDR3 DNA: TGCGCCAGCAGCTTGGCCCGGGGGGAAGCCTACGAGCAGTACTTC

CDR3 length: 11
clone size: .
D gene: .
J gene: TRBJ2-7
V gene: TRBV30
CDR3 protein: CAWSHKTEQYF
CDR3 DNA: TGTGCCTGGAGCCACAAGACCGAGCAGTACTTC

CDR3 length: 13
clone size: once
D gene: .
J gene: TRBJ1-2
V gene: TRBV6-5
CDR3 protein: CASSYSGTDGYTF
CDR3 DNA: TGTGCCAGCAGTTACTCTGGGACCGATGGCTACACCTTC

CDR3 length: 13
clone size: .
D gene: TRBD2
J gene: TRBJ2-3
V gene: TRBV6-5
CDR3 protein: CASSTNGGDTQYF
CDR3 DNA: TGTGCCAGCAGCACGAACGGGGGGGATACGCAGTATTTT

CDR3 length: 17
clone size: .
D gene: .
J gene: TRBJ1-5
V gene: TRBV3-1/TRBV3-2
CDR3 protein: CASSQDPPGYSNQPQHF
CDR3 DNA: TGTGCCAGCAGCCAAGACCCCCCAGGTTATAGCAATCAGCCCCAGCATTTT

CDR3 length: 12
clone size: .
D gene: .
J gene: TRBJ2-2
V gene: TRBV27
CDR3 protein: CASRLRTGELFF
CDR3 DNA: TGTGCCAGCAGACTAAGAACCGGGGAGCTGTTTTTT

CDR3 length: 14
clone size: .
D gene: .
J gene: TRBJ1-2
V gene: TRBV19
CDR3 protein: CASSPRGKAYGYTF
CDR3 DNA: TGTGCCAGTAGTCCCCGGGGAAAGGCGTATGGCTACACCTTC

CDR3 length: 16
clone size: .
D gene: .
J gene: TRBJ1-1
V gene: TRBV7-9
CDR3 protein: CASTPGGKRAVTEAFF
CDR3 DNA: TGTGCCAGCACCCCGGGTGGCAAGAGGGCCGTCACTGAAGCTTTCTTT

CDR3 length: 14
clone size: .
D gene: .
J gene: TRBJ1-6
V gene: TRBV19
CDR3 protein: CASSLRTDNSPLHF
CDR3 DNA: TGTGCCAGTAGTTTGCGGACAGATAATTCACCCCTCCACTTT

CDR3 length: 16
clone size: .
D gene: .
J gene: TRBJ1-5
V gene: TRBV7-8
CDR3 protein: CASSLGSVAENQPQHF
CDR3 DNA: TGTGCCAGCAGCTTAGGGTCGGTAGCCGAGAATCAGCCCCAGCATTTT

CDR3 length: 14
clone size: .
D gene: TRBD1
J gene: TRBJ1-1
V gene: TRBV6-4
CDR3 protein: CASSDTDRATEAFF
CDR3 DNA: TGTGCCAGCAGTGACACGGACAGGGCCACTGAAGCTTTCTTT

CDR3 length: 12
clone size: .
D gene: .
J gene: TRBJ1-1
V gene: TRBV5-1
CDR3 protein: CASRGATVEAFF
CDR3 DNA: TGCGCCAGCAGAGGGGCGACGGTTGAAGCTTTCTTT

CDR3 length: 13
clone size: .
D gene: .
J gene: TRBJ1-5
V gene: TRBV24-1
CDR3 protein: CATSGPGTQPQHF
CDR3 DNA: TGTGCCACCAGTGGACCAGGGACTCAGCCCCAGCATTTT

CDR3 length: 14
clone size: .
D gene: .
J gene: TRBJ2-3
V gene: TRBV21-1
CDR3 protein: CASSIQGRQDTQYF
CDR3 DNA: TGTGCCAGCAGCATCCAGGGAAGACAGGATACGCAGTATTTT

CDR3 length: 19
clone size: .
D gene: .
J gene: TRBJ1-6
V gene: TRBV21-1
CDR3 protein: CASSKSVGGGQESNSPLHF
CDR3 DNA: TGTGCCAGCAGCAAATCAGTCGGGGGGGGACAGGAATCTAATTCACCCCTCCACTTT

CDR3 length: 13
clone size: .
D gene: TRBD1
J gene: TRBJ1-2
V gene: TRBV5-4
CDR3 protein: CASRLTGGFGYTF
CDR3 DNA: TGTGCCAGCAGATTAACAGGGGGTTTTGGCTACACCTTC

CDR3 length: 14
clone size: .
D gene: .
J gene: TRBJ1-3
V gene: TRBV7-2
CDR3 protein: CASSLGKSGNTIYF
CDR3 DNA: TGTGCCAGCAGCTTGGGGAAATCTGGAAACACCATATATTTT

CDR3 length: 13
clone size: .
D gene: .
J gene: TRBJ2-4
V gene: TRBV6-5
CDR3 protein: CASSYIQEGIQYF
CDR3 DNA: TGTGCCAGCAGTTACATACAGGAGGGCATTCAGTACTTC

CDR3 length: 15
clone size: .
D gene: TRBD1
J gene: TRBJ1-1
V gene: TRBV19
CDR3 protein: CASRKDRAINTEAFF
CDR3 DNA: TGTGCCAGTAGGAAGGACAGGGCAATAAACACTGAAGCTTTCTTT

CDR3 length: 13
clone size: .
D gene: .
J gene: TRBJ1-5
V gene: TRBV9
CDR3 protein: CASSVDGNQPQHF
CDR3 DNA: TGTGCCAGCAGCGTAGATGGCAATCAGCCCCAGCATTTT

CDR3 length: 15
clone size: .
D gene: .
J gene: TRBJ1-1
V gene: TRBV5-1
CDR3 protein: CASSLNPTGNTEAFF
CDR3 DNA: TGCGCCAGCAGCCTGAACCCTACAGGGAACACTGAAGCTTTCTTT

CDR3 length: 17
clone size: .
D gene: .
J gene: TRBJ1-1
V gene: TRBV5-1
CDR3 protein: CASSPSPLGFPNTEAFF
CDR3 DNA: TGCGCCAGCAGCCCGAGCCCGTTAGGATTTCCGAACACTGAAGCTTTCTTT

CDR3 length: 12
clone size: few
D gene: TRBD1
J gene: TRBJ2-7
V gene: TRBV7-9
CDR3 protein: CASSRQGPEQYF
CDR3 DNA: TGTGCCAGCAGCCGACAGGGACCCGAGCAGTACTTC

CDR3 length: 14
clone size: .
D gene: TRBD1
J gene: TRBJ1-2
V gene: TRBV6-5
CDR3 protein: CASSYNRGDYGYTF
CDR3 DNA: TGTGCCAGCAGTTACAACAGGGGGGACTATGGCTACACCTTC

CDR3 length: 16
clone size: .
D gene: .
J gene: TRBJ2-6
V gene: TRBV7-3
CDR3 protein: CASSLGRATGANVLTF
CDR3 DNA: TGTGCCAGCAGCTTGGGCAGGGCCACTGGGGCCAACGTCCTGACTTTC

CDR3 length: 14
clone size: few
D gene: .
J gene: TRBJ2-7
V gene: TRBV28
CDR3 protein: CASSLVGATYEQYF
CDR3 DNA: TGTGCCAGCAGTTTAGTGGGGGCCACCTACGAGCAGTACTTC

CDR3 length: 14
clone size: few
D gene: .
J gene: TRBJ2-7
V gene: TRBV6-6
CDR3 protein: CASSYSGGSYEQYF
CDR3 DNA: TGTGCCAGCAGTTACTCGGGGGGTTCTTACGAGCAGTACTTC